This T cell receptor beta chain was found in a study of cytomegalovirus exposure and HLA in healthy donors. Study findings and constraints: A later analysis linked more than 15,000 TCR beta sequences to HLA alleles at 0.05 false discovery rate.

The PCR contained 60 Vbeta and 13 Jbeta primers. This table comes from immunoSEQ multiplex PCR, and its TCRdb copy is limited to in-frame clones, with some not included. In the table there are about 160,000 clones, 65% to 80% of which are singletons. V shed 4 bases and J shed 5 bases, with 8 bases lying between them. The CDR3 contains 12 residues. Looked up from germline, CDR1 is ENHRY and CDR2 is SYGVKD. With respect to this clone: Antigen unknown.

The clonotype was recovered from a female donor in good health and CMV-seronegative. The material sequenced was PBMCs. The J gene is TRBJ2-5, the V gene TRBV10-3; the D is unclear. CDR3 in DNA: TGTGCCATCAGTGGGAGAGGTGAGACCCAGTACTTC. Protein product: CAISGRGETQYF.